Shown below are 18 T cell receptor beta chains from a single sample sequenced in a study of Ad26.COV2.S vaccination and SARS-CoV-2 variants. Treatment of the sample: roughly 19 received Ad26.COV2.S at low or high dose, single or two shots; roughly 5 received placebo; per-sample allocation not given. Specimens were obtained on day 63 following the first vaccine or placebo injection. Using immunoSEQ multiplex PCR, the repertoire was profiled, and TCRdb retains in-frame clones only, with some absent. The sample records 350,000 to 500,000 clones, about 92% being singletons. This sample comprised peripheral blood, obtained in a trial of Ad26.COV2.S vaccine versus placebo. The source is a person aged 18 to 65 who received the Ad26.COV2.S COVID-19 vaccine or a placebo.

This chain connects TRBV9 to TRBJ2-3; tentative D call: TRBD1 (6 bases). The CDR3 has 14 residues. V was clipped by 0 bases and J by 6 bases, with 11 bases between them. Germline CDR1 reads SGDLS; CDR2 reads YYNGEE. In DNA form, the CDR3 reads TGTGCCAGCAGCGTAGGCAGGGGTGATGATACGCAGTATTTT. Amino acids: CASSVGRGDDTQYF.

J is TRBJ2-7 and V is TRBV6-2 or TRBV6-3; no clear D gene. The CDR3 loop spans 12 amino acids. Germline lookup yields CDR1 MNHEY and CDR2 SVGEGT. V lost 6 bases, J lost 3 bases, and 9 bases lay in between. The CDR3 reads CASSSRSYEQYF. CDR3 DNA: TGTGCCAGCAGCTCACGTAGCTACGAGCAGTACTTC.

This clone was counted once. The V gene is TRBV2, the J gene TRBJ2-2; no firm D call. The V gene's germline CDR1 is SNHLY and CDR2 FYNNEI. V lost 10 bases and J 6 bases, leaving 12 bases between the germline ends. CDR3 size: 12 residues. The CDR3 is CATLVGAGELFF. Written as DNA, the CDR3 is TGTGCCACCCTGGTTGGGGCCGGGGAGCTGTTTTTT.

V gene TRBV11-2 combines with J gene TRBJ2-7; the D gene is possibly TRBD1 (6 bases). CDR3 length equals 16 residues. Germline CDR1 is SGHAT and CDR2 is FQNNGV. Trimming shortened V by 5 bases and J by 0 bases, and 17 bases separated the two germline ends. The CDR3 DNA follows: TGTGCCAGCAGCAAAAAGGACAGACGGGTCTCCTACGAGCAGTACTTC. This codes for CASSKKDRRVSYEQYF.

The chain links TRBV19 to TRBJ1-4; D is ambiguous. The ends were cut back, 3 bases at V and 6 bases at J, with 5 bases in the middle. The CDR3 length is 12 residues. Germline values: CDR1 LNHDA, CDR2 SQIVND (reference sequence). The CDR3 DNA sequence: TGTGCCAGTAGTATTATCTATGAAAAACTGTTTTTT. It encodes CASSIIYEKLFF.

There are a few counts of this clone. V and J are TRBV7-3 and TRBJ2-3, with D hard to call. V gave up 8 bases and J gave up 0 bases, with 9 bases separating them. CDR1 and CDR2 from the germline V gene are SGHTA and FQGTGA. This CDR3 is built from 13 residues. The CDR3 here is CASSGSSTDTQYF. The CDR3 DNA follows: TGTGCCAGCTCCGGTAGCAGCACAGATACGCAGTATTTT.

The CDR3, as DNA: TGTGCCACCAGTGATGCGGGAGATGAGCAGTTCTTC. Protein: CATSDAGDEQFF. The chain joins TRBV24-1 to TRBJ2-1, with 7 bases lining up with TRBD2. Germline CDR1 KGHDR, CDR2 SFDVKD. V lost 3 bases, J lost 8 bases, and 0 bases stayed unmatched. CDR3 length: 12 amino acids.

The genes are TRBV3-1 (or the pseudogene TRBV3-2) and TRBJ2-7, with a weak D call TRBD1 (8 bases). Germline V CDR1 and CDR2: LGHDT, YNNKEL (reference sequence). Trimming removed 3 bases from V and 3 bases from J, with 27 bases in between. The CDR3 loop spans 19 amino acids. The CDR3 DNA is TGTGCCAGCAGCCAGGACTACCCCGGGGGGACAGGAGGCTACTACGAGCAGTACTTC. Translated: CASSQDYPGGTGGYYEQYF.

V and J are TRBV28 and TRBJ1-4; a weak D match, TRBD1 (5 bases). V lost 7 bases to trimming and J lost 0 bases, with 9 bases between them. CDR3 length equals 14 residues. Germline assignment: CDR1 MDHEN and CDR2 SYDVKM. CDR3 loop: CASNGAATNEKLFF. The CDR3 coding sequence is TGTGCCAGCAACGGGGCTGCAACTAATGAAAAACTGTTTTTT. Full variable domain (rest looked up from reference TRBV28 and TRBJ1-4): DVKVTQSSRYLVKRTGEKVFLECVQDMDHENMFWYRQDPGLGLRLIYFSYDVKMKEKGDIPEGYSVSREKKERFSLILESASTNQTSMYLCASNGAATNEKLFFGSGTQLSVL.

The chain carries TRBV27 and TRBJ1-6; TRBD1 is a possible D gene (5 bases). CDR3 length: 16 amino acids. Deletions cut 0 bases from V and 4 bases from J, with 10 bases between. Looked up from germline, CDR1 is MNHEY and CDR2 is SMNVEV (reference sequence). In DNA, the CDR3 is TGTGCCAGCAGTTTATCGGGACGGCAGTATAATTCACCCCTCCACTTT. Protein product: CASSLSGRQYNSPLHF.

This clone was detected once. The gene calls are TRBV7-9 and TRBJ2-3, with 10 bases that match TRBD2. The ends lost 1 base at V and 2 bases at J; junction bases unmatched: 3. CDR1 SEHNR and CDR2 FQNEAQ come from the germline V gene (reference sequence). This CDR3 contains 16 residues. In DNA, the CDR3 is TGTGCCAGCAGCTTAGGAGCGGGAGGGATCACAGATACGCAGTATTTT. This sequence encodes CASSLGAGGITDTQYF.

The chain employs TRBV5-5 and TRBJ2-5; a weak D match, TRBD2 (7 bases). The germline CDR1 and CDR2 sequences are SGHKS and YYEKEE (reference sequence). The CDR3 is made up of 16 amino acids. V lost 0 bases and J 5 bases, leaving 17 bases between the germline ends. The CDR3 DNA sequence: TGTGCCAGCAGCTTGGATCAGGGAGGGGGGCTGGAGACCCAGTACTTC. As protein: CASSLDQGGGLETQYF.

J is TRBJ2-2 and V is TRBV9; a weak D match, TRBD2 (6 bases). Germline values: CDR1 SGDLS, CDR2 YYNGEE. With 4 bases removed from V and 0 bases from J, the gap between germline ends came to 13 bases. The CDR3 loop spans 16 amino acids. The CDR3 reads CASSNGRGPNTGELFF. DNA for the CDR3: TGTGCCAGCAGCAATGGGCGGGGACCGAACACCGGGGAGCTGTTTTTT.

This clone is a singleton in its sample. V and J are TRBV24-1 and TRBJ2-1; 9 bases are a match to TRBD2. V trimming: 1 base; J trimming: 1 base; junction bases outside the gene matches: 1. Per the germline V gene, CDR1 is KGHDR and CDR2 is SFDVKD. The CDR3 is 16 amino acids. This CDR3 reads CATSDFTSGSYNEQFF. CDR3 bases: TGTGCCACCAGTGATTTCACTAGCGGGTCCTACAATGAGCAGTTCTTC.

Here the CDR3 DNA reads TGTGCCAGCAGCTTGCCCCCGGGACAGGGTCCCTACGAGCAGTACTTC. This gives the protein CASSLPPGQGPYEQYF. This chain links TRBV5-4 with TRBJ2-7; TRBD1 matches at 9 bases. This CDR3 region has 16 residues. Germline V lookup: CDR1 SGHNT, CDR2 YYREEE (reference sequence). With V trimmed by 1 base and J by 2 bases, 7 bases remained unmatched.

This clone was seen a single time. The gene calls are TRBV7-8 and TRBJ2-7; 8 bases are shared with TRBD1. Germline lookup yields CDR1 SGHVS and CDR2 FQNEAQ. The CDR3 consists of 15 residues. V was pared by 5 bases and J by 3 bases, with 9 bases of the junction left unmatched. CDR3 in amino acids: CASSPGTGWGYEQYF. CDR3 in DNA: TGTGCCAGCAGCCCGGGGACAGGATGGGGCTACGAGCAGTACTTC.

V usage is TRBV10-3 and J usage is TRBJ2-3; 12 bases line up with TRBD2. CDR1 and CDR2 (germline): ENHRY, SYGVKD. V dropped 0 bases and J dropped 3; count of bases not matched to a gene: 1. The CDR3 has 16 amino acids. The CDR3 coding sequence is TGTGCCATCAGTGAGTCGACTAGCGGGAGTACAGATACGCAGTATTTT. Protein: CAISESTSGSTDTQYF.

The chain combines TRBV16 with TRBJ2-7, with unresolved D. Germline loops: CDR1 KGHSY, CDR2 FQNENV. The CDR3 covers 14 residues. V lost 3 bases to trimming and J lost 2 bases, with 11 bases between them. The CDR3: CASSHRTAPYEQYF. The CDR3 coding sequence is TGTGCCAGCAGCCACCGGACGGCCCCCTACGAGCAGTACTTC. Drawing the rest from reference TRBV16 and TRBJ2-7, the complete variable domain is GEEVAQTPKHLVRGEGQKAKLYCAPIKGHSYVFWYQQVLKNEFKFLISFQNENVFDETGMPKERFSAKCLPNSPCSLEIQATKLEDSAVYFCASSHRTAPYEQYFGPGTRLTVT.